This T cell receptor beta chain appears in the sequencing data of a study of regulatory T cells in long-lasting Graves disease. Study details: Under 3 months of antithyroid drugs had been taken by newly diagnosed Graves' patients. Whole-study findings and limits: The persistent group shared around 2,600 public clonotypes, more than the 950 to 1,000 shared by new patients.

This clonotype was observed a handful of times. Its specificity is not known. Trimming removed 2 bases at V and 2 bases at J, with 7 bases between. Germline CDR1 and CDR2: ENHRY and SYGVKD. This CDR3 contains 13 residues. As to time point: newly diagnosed GD, antithyroid drugs for less than 3 months. PBMC-derived RNA was used for the TCR library. Libraries of TCR beta came from iRepertoire HTBI primers plus Arm-PCR of CDR3 regions. MiXCR, run by TCRdb on the multiplex PCR reads, gives a single entry per CDR3 protein. The sample has about 620,000 distinct CDR3 sequences; around 17% are singletons. These data were also reused for a study on T cells in Graves' hyperthyroidism and ophthalmopathy.

The chain carries TRBV10-3 and TRBJ2-7; no firm D call. The receptor comes from a woman younger than 45 with Graves disease. Sequenced material: peripheral blood mononuclear cells (PBMCs), taken at new diagnosis, from a patient treated with antithyroid drugs. CDR3 region: CAISEGVAYEQYF. Here the CDR3 DNA reads TGTGCCATCAGTGAGGGAGTTGCCTACGAGCAGTACTTC.